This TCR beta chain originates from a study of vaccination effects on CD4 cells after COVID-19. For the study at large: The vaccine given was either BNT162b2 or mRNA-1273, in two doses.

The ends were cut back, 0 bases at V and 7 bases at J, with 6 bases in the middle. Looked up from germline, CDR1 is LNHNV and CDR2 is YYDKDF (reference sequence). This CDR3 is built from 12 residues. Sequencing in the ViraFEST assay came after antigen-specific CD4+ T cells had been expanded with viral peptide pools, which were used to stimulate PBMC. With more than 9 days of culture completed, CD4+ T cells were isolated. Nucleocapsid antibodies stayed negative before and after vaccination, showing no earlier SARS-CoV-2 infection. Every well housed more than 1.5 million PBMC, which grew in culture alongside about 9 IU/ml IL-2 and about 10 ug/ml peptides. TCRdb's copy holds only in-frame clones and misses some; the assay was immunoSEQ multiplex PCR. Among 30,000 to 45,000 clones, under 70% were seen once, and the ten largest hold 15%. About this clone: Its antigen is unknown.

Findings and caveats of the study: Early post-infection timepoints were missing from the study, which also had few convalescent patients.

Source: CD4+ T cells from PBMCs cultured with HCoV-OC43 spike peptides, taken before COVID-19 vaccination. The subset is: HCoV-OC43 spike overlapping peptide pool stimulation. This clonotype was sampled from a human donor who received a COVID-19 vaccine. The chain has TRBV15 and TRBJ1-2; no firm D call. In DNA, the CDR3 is TGTGCCACCAGCAGAGATTATGGTGGCTACACCTTC. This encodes CATSRDYGGYTF. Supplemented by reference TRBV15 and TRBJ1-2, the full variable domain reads DAMVIQNPRYQVTQFGKPVTLSCSQTLNHNVMYWYQQKSSQAPKLLFHYYDKDFNNEADTPDNFQSRRPNTSFCFLDIRSPGLGDTAMYLCATSRDYGGYTFGSGTRLTVV.